This entry lists 25 T cell receptor beta chains sequenced from one sample in a study of cytomegalovirus exposure and HLA in healthy donors. 60 Vbeta and 13 Jbeta primers were used in PCR. Libraries were prepared by immunoSEQ multiplex PCR; TCRdb keeps only in-frame clonotypes and omits some of them. This sample has 30,000 to 40,000 clones, with 75% to 90% found just once. The material sequenced was PBMCs. The receptors were gathered from a male donor in good health and CMV-seronegative.

This chain uses TRBV27 with TRBJ2-2; D is perhaps TRBD1 (6 bases). The CDR3 loop spans 15 amino acids. Per germline, CDR1 MNHEY and CDR2 SMNVEV (reference sequence). V was shortened by 3 bases and J by 2 bases, with 10 bases between the two germline ends. CDR3 loop: CASSLLQGNTGELFF. CDR3 DNA: TGTGCCAGCAGTTTGTTACAGGGAAACACCGGGGAGCTGTTTTTT.

The chain links TRBV7-9 to TRBJ1-1; the D gene is possibly TRBD1 (5 bases). CDR1 SEHNR and CDR2 FQNEAQ come from the germline V gene (reference sequence). The CDR3 runs to 17 residues. Trimming cost V 6 bases and J 5 bases, with 25 bases left between them. CDR3 nucleotides: TGTGCCAGCAGTCAGGTGGGACTAGTGGGGTTTGGGACTGAAGCTTTCTTT. Its translation is CASSQVGLVGFGTEAFF. Based on the CDR3 plus reference TRBV7-9 and TRBJ1-1, the full variable domain is DTGVSQNPRHKITKRGQNVTFRCDPISEHNRLYWYRQTLGQGPEFLTYFQNEAQLEKSRLLSDRFSAERPKGSFSTLEIQRTEQGDSAMYLCASSQVGLVGFGTEAFFGQGTRLTVV.

This clone was picked up a small number of times. The chain recombines TRBV18 with TRBJ1-4; 10 bases fit TRBD1. The CDR3 contains 15 residues. V lost 3 bases, J lost 6 bases, and 4 bases stayed unmatched. CDR1 KGHSH and CDR2 LQKENI come from the germline V gene. As DNA, the CDR3 is TGTGCCAGCTCACCCCTGACAGGGGGCCATGAAAAACTGTTTTTT. Translation gives CASSPLTGGHEKLFF.

The chain links TRBV2 to TRBJ1-6; D is perhaps TRBD1 (6 bases). This CDR3 spans 15 amino acids. Trimming took 4 bases from V and 10 from J, leaving 17 bases between them. Germline lookup yields CDR1 SNHLY and CDR2 FYNNEI. This chain's CDR3 is CASSVTGFSRSPLHF. CDR3 nucleotide sequence: TGTGCCAGCAGTGTTACAGGGTTCTCCCGGTCACCCCTCCACTTT.

The genes are TRBV9 and TRBJ2-1, with 7 bases that match TRBD2. J was trimmed by 8 bases and V by 0 bases; bases with no gene match: 11. This CDR3 has 16 amino acids. CDR1 is SGDLS, CDR2 YYNGEE, per germline. The CDR3: CASSVVRGGPSDEQFF. The CDR3 nucleotides read TGTGCCAGCAGCGTAGTCCGGGGAGGGCCTTCGGATGAGCAGTTCTTC.

The chain's CDR3 is CAWSSTDPLSNQPQHF. As DNA, the CDR3 is TGTGCCTGGAGTTCTACAGACCCATTGAGCAATCAGCCCCAGCATTTT. The chain joins TRBV30 to TRBJ1-5; D not resolved. V was cut by 2 bases and J by 1 base, with 15 bases left in between. The CDR3 sequence is 16 residues long. Looked up from germline, CDR1 is GTSNPN and CDR2 is SVGIG (reference sequence).

The J gene is TRBJ2-5, the V gene TRBV18, with 10 bases identical to TRBD1. V lost 3 bases to trimming and J lost 4 bases; unmatched junction nucleotides: 8. Germline V gene data show CDR1 as KGHSH and CDR2 as LQKENI. The CDR3 totals 16 residues. DNA of the CDR3: TGTGCCAGCTCACCCCTTTCCGGGACAGGGGTAGAGACCCAGTACTTC. It codes for CASSPLSGTGVETQYF.

This clone has a single count. The chain employs TRBV9 and TRBJ2-4; D may be TRBD2 (7 bases). The CDR3 totals 14 residues. Trimming removed 3 bases from V and 6 bases from J, with 13 bases in between. The germline V gene encodes CDR1 SGDLS and CDR2 YYNGEE. Written as DNA, the CDR3 is TGTGCCAGCAGCGCGGCGGGGGCGGTAAACATTCAGTACTTC. Translation: CASSAAGAVNIQYF.

This clone has a single count. This sequence joins TRBV7-3 and TRBJ2-3; 10 positions agree with TRBD2. Germline loops: CDR1 SGHTA, CDR2 FQGTGA. This CDR3 comprises 16 residues. V lost 2 bases, J lost 1 base, and 3 bases stayed unmatched. The CDR3 loop is CASSLGLAGGTDTQYF. In DNA form, the CDR3 reads TGTGCCAGCAGCTTAGGGCTAGCGGGAGGCACAGATACGCAGTATTTT.

The chain has TRBV6-1 and TRBJ2-1; maybe TRBD2 (6 bases). Germline V lookup: CDR1 MNHNS, CDR2 SASEGT. Trimming took 1 base from V and 5 from J, leaving 12 bases between them. The CDR3 extends over 15 amino acids. In DNA, the CDR3 is TGTGCCAGCAGTGAAGACGGGGGAGTGCACAATGAGCAGTTCTTC. Its protein product is CASSEDGGVHNEQFF.

The chain couples TRBV4-2 to TRBJ2-1; 8 bases match TRBD2. The V segment lost 3 bases and the J segment 0 bases; nucleotides outside the gene matches: 4. The germline CDR1 and CDR2 sequences are LGHNA and YNFKEQ. The CDR3 consists of 16 residues. The CDR3 spells CASSQESGSSYNEQFF. The CDR3 DNA is TGTGCCAGCAGCCAGGAGAGCGGGAGCTCCTACAATGAGCAGTTCTTC.

The rearrangement links TRBV4-1 to TRBJ1-6; D uncertain. Deletions cut 1 base from V and 10 bases from J, with 5 bases between. The CDR3 consists of 12 residues. Germline loops: CDR1 MGHRA, CDR2 YSYEKL. CDR3 loop: CASSQVGSPLHF. CDR3 in DNA: TGCGCCAGCAGCCAAGTGGGCTCACCCCTCCACTTT.

The rearrangement joins TRBV7-6 to TRBJ1-1; maybe TRBD1 (5 bases). Per germline, CDR1 SGHVS and CDR2 FNYEAQ. This CDR3 contains 14 residues. With 1 base removed from V and 0 bases from J, the gap between germline ends came to 6 bases. CDR3 amino acids: CASSLGTMNTEAFF. In nucleotides, the CDR3 is TGTGCCAGCAGCTTAGGGACAATGAACACTGAAGCTTTCTTT. Using reference TRBV7-6 and TRBJ1-1 for the parts outside the CDR3, the full variable domain is GAGVSQSPRYKVTKRGQDVALRCDPISGHVSLYWYRQALGQGPEFLTYFNYEAQQDKSGLPNDRFSAERPEGSISTLTIQRTEQRDSAMYRCASSLGTMNTEAFFGQGTRLTVV.

V usage is TRBV29-1 and J usage is TRBJ2-1; 10 nucleotides align to TRBD1. CDR1 SQVTM and CDR2 ANQGSEA come from the germline V gene. After removal of 6 bases from V and 11 bases from J, the junction contained 10 bases not matched to a gene. The CDR3 length is 13 residues. The CDR3 DNA is TGCAGCGTGCGGGGACAGGGGTACCCTCAGCAGTTCTTC. This codes for CSVRGQGYPQQFF.

The chain has TRBV2 and TRBJ1-1, with D perhaps matching TRBD1 (6 bases). V was trimmed by 3 bases and J by 3 bases, leaving 17 bases between them. The CDR3 totals 16 residues. CDR1 SNHLY and CDR2 FYNNEI come from the germline V gene. CDR3 nucleotides: TGTGCCAGCAGTGAGCCCAGAGGGGGGGGAGACACTGAAGCTTTCTTT. This codes for CASSEPRGGGDTEAFF.

The chain recombines TRBV9 with TRBJ1-1; the match to TRBD1 covers 8 bases. With 3 bases clipped from V and 4 bases from J, the junction kept 5 bases outside the gene matches. This CDR3 is 14 amino acids long. Germline CDR1 SGDLS, CDR2 YYNGEE. The DNA for the CDR3 is TGTGCCAGCAGCGCATACGACAGGGGCACTGAAGCTTTCTTT. This gives the protein CASSAYDRGTEAFF.

The J gene is TRBJ1-2, the V gene TRBV27, with D unclear. V shed 2 bases and J shed 4 bases, with 11 bases lying between them. This CDR3 comprises 14 residues. Germline V gives CDR1 MNHEY, CDR2 SMNVEV (reference sequence). The CDR3 region is CASSLTRQSYGYTF. The CDR3 DNA sequence: TGTGCCAGCAGTTTAACACGTCAGTCCTATGGCTACACCTTC.

This clone was counted once. This chain links TRBV7-8 with TRBJ2-7, with 11 bases fitting TRBD2. The germline V gene has CDR1 SGHVS and CDR2 FQNEAQ. This CDR3 has 17 amino acids. V gave up 1 base and J gave up 2 bases; unmatched junction bases: 7. The CDR3 coding sequence is TGTGCCAGCAGCTTAGTACTAGCGGGAGCAGAAGCCTACGAGCAGTACTTC. As protein: CASSLVLAGAEAYEQYF.

This clone was found a few times. V gene TRBV5-4 combines with J gene TRBJ2-3, with 12 bases fitting TRBD2. Germline loops: CDR1 SGHNT, CDR2 YYREEE (reference sequence). The CDR3 length is 17 residues. Trimming took 4 bases from V and 2 from J; bases not matched to a gene: 8. The CDR3 is CASSPRTSGDITDTQYF. The CDR3 DNA follows: TGTGCCAGCAGCCCGCGGACTAGCGGGGATATCACAGATACGCAGTATTTT.

The V call is TRBV6-1, the J call TRBJ1-1, with D possibly TRBD1 on 5 matching bases. Trimming took 0 bases from V and 5 from J, leaving 10 bases between them. Germline values: CDR1 MNHNS, CDR2 SASEGT. The CDR3 is 14 residues long. The CDR3 here is CASSEAPGRTEAFF. In nucleotides, the CDR3 is TGTGCCAGCAGTGAAGCCCCAGGGAGGACTGAAGCTTTCTTT.

As DNA, the CDR3 is TGTGCCAGCAGTATAAGGACAGGGGATGACGAGCAGTACTTC. Amino acid sequence: CASSIRTGDDEQYF. The genes are TRBV25-1 and TRBJ2-7; 9 bases map to TRBD1. The CDR3 sequence is 14 residues long. CDR1 and CDR2 (germline): MGHDK, SYGVNS. Trimming removed 5 bases from V and 5 bases from J; junction bases left unmatched: 7.

The chain links TRBV7-2 to TRBJ2-1; weak D call: TRBD2 (6 bases). V lost 5 bases, J lost 9 bases, and 20 bases lay in between. This CDR3 is 15 amino acids long. Germline values: CDR1 SGHTA, CDR2 FQGNSA. The chain's CDR3 is CASSAGGAAGLEQFF. CDR3 in DNA: TGTGCCAGCAGCGCCGGCGGCGCCGCGGGGCTTGAGCAGTTCTTC.

V gene TRBV20-1 combines with J gene TRBJ1-1, with 11 bases aligning to TRBD1. Trimming at V came to 6 bases and at J to 6 bases, leaving 0 bases not matched to a gene. The CDR3 length is 11 residues. Germline lookup yields CDR1 DFQATT and CDR2 SNEGSKA (reference sequence). The CDR3 bases are TGCAGTGCGGGACAGGGGGCTGAAGCTTTCTTT. Its protein product is CSAGQGAEAFF.

In its sample, this clone was seen a few times. V usage is TRBV13 and J usage is TRBJ1-6; possibly TRBD1 for D (5 bases). The CDR3 extends over 17 amino acids. V gave up 0 bases and J gave up 7 bases, with 16 bases separating them. CDR1 is PRHDT, CDR2 FYEKMQ, per germline (reference sequence). The CDR3 coding sequence is TGTGCCAGCAGCTTAGGCCTCTTACAGGCTCGAAATTCACCCCTCCACTTT. Its protein product is CASSLGLLQARNSPLHF.

The chain employs TRBV29-1 and TRBJ1-2; a possible D gene is TRBD1 (6 bases). The CDR3 has 14 residues. Trimming took 4 bases from V and 1 from J, leaving 13 bases between them. The germline V gene has CDR1 SQVTM and CDR2 ANQGSEA. The CDR3 DNA follows: TGCAGCGTTGGAGCGGACAGCCGTAACTATGGCTACACCTTC. Translating it yields CSVGADSRNYGYTF.